A selection of T cell receptor beta chains follows, all from one sample in a study of cytomegalovirus exposure and HLA in healthy donors. This table comes from immunoSEQ multiplex PCR, and its TCRdb copy is limited to in-frame clones, with some not included. The repertoire holds roughly 170,000 clones, around 80% seen once, with around 1.2% in the top ten. Sample: PBMCs. The receptors originated from a girl aged 2-15 years in good health and CMV-seropositive. Each CDR3 is given with its conserved first and last residue. D genes are given only for firm matches. Rows may omit the clone size; those that give it use once, few, many or a size class.

V: TRBV5-1; D: TRBD1; length: 14; size: -; J: TRBJ1-4; CDR3: CASRADRGNEKLFF; DNA: TGCGCCAGCAGGGCGGACAGGGGGAATGAAAAACTGTTTTTT
V: TRBV6-5; D: TRBD1; length: 14; size: -; J: TRBJ2-3; CDR3: CASSATGGADTQYF; DNA: TGTGCCAGCAGTGCCACAGGGGGTGCAGATACGCAGTATTTT
V: TRBV9; D: -; length: 14; size: -; J: TRBJ2-2; CDR3: CASSDRADTGELFF; DNA: TGTGCCAGCAGCGACAGGGCGGACACCGGGGAGCTGTTTTTT
V: TRBV6-1; D: TRBD2; length: 16; size: -; J: TRBJ2-5; CDR3: CASSDPGLAAQETQYF; DNA: TGTGCCAGCAGTGACCCCGGACTAGCGGCCCAAGAGACCCAGTACTTC
V: TRBV5-1; D: TRBD2; length: 15; size: -; J: TRBJ2-1; CDR3: CASSSSGGAVNEQFF; DNA: TGCGCCAGCAGCTCCAGCGGGGGGGCCGTCAATGAGCAGTTCTTC
V: TRBV27; D: -; length: 15; size: -; J: TRBJ1-2; CDR3: CASSPIPPGTYGYTF; DNA: TGTGCCAGCAGCCCAATCCCCCCAGGAACCTATGGCTACACCTTC
V: TRBV15; D: -; length: 17; size: -; J: TRBJ1-5; CDR3: CATSRERKTRPSQPQHF; DNA: TGTGCCACCAGCAGAGAAAGGAAAACTAGGCCCTCCCAGCCCCAGCATTTT
V: TRBV6-1; D: -; length: 16; size: -; J: TRBJ1-6; CDR3: CASSEDRSSYNSPLHF; DNA: TGTGCCAGCAGTGAGGACAGAAGCTCCTATAATTCACCCCTCCACTTT
V: TRBV30; D: -; length: 14; size: -; J: TRBJ2-2; CDR3: CAWTRLSGTGELFF; DNA: TGTGCCTGGACAAGATTGAGCGGCACCGGGGAGCTGTTTTTT
V: TRBV2; D: TRBD2; length: 14; size: -; J: TRBJ2-7; CDR3: CASSDDGLAGGSYF; DNA: TGTGCCAGCAGTGATGATGGACTAGCGGGGGGGTCGTACTTC
V: TRBV4-1; D: TRBD1; length: 16; size: -; J: TRBJ2-3; CDR3: CASSHLGQGRTDTQYF; DNA: TGCGCCAGCAGCCATTTGGGACAGGGTCGGACAGATACGCAGTATTTT
V: TRBV30; D: TRBD1; length: 16; size: -; J: TRBJ1-5; CDR3: CAWSSGQGSSNQPQHF; DNA: TGTGCCTGGAGTAGCGGACAGGGTTCTAGCAATCAGCCCCAGCATTTT
V: TRBV7-9; D: TRBD2; length: 16; size: -; J: TRBJ2-1; CDR3: CASSFPLLAGYNEQFF; DNA: TGTGCCAGCAGCTTCCCTCTGCTAGCGGGGTACAATGAGCAGTTCTTC
V: TRBV4-1; D: -; length: 15; size: -; J: TRBJ2-1; CDR3: CASSQPGKSYNEQFF; DNA: TGCGCCAGCAGCCAACCAGGCAAATCCTACAATGAGCAGTTCTTC
V: TRBV19; D: -; length: 14; size: -; J: TRBJ1-2; CDR3: CASSIGLGGYGYTF; DNA: TGTGCCAGTAGTATAGGATTGGGGGGGTATGGCTACACCTTC
V: TRBV27; D: -; length: 14; size: -; J: TRBJ2-1; CDR3: CASSLQSGGNEQFF; DNA: TGTGCCAGCAGTTTGCAGTCCGGGGGCAATGAGCAGTTCTTC
V: TRBV19; D: TRBD1; length: 16; size: -; J: TRBJ1-1; CDR3: CASSIDSEGANTEAFF; DNA: TGTGCCAGTAGTATAGATTCGGAGGGGGCGAACACTGAAGCTTTCTTT
V: TRBV6-1; D: -; length: 12; size: few; J: TRBJ2-2; CDR3: CASRGGTGELFF; DNA: TGTGCCAGCAGAGGGGGCACCGGGGAGCTGTTTTTT
V: TRBV20-1; D: TRBD1; length: 10; size: -; J: TRBJ1-1; CDR3: CSAGQGQAFF; DNA: TGCAGTGCTGGACAGGGCCAGGCTTTCTTT
V: TRBV30; D: -; length: 11; size: -; J: TRBJ2-5; CDR3: CAWSPKETQYF; DNA: TGTGCCTGGAGTCCTAAAGAGACCCAGTACTTC
V: TRBV6-1; D: -; length: 12; size: -; J: TRBJ2-7; CDR3: CASSVGLSEQYF; DNA: TGTGCCAGCAGTGTAGGGCTTAGCGAGCAGTACTTC
V: TRBV11-2; D: -; length: 14; size: -; J: TRBJ1-1; CDR3: CASWGLGPNTEAFF; DNA: TGTGCCAGCTGGGGGCTTGGACCTAACACTGAAGCTTTCTTT
V: TRBV5-1; D: -; length: 16; size: -; J: TRBJ2-1; CDR3: CASSLRTTGDYNEQFF; DNA: TGCGCCAGCAGCTTGCGGACTACAGGGGACTACAATGAGCAGTTCTTC
V: TRBV4-1; D: -; length: 12; size: few; J: TRBJ1-1; CDR3: CASSQDGQSAFF; DNA: TGCGCCAGCAGCCAGGATGGACAGTCAGCTTTCTTT
V: TRBV5-1; D: -; length: 15; size: -; J: TRBJ1-4; CDR3: CASSVSGATNEKLFF; DNA: TGCGCCAGCAGCGTCTCAGGGGCAACTAATGAAAAACTGTTTTTT
V: TRBV14; D: TRBD1; length: 14; size: -; J: TRBJ2-5; CDR3: CASSLGTVQETQYF; DNA: TGTGCCAGCAGCCTTGGGACAGTCCAAGAGACCCAGTACTTC
V: TRBV2; D: TRBD2; length: 16; size: -; J: TRBJ2-3; CDR3: CASRGTSGRNTDTQYF; DNA: TGTGCCAGCAGGGGGACTAGCGGGAGGAACACAGATACGCAGTATTTT
V: TRBV9; D: -; length: 12; size: -; J: TRBJ1-1; CDR3: CASTGPNTEAFF; DNA: TGTGCCAGCACAGGCCCGAACACTGAAGCTTTCTTT
V: TRBV5-6; D: -; length: 18; size: -; J: TRBJ2-1; CDR3: CASSLAIGDWSSYNEQFF; DNA: TGTGCCAGCAGCTTGGCTATTGGGGACTGGAGCTCCTACAATGAGCAGTTCTTC
V: TRBV4-2; D: -; length: 17; size: few; J: TRBJ2-2; CDR3: CASSQDWAGWTTGELFF; DNA: TGTGCCAGCAGCCAAGATTGGGCGGGATGGACCACCGGGGAGCTGTTTTTT
V: TRBV2; D: TRBD1; length: 16; size: -; J: TRBJ1-5; CDR3: CASSDLTGISNQPQHF; DNA: TGTGCCAGCAGCGACCTGACAGGGATTAGCAATCAGCCCCAGCATTTT
V: TRBV30; D: -; length: 12; size: -; J: TRBJ1-5; CDR3: CAWRFPNQPQHF; DNA: TGTGCCTGGAGATTCCCTAATCAGCCCCAGCATTTT
V: TRBV5-8; D: -; length: 15; size: -; J: TRBJ1-1; CDR3: CASSLGFGGITEAFF; DNA: TGTGCCAGCAGCTTGGGTTTTGGGGGGATCACTGAAGCTTTCTTT
V: TRBV18; D: -; length: 14; size: -; J: TRBJ1-3; CDR3: CASSAWGAGNTIYF; DNA: TGTGCCAGCTCCGCTTGGGGCGCAGGAAACACCATATATTTT
V: TRBV29-1; D: TRBD1; length: 13; size: -; J: TRBJ2-7; CDR3: CSVKGDRSYEQYF; DNA: TGCAGCGTCAAGGGGGACAGGTCCTACGAGCAGTACTTC
V: TRBV5-4; D: -; length: 13; size: once; J: TRBJ2-2; CDR3: CASSLANTGELFF; DNA: TGTGCCAGCAGCTTGGCTAACACCGGGGAGCTGTTTTTT
V: TRBV5-1; D: -; length: 13; size: few; J: TRBJ1-1; CDR3: CASSLNRATEAFF; DNA: TGCGCCAGCAGCTTGAACAGGGCCACTGAAGCTTTCTTT
V: TRBV5-1; D: -; length: 14; size: -; J: TRBJ2-1; CDR3: CASKSSGEISEQFF; DNA: TGCGCCAGCAAGTCCAGCGGAGAGATAAGTGAGCAGTTCTTC
V: TRBV7-6; D: TRBD2; length: 16; size: -; J: TRBJ2-3; CDR3: CASSLLSGLALDTQYF; DNA: TGTGCCAGCAGCCTCCTTTCGGGACTAGCTTTAGATACGCAGTATTTT
V: TRBV10-3; D: -; length: 15; size: -; J: TRBJ2-5; CDR3: CAISESRLVAETQYF; DNA: TGTGCCATCAGTGAGTCTCGGCTAGTTGCGGAGACCCAGTACTTC
V: TRBV11-3; D: -; length: 17; size: -; J: TRBJ2-2; CDR3: CASSLGRTGINTGELFF; DNA: TGTGCCAGCAGCTTAGGTAGAACAGGGATAAACACCGGGGAGCTGTTTTTT
V: TRBV28; D: TRBD1; length: 15; size: -; J: TRBJ1-4; CDR3: CASSLFGTGLEKLFF; DNA: TGTGCCAGCAGTTTATTCGGGACAGGGTTGGAAAAACTGTTTTTT
V: TRBV30; D: -; length: 11; size: -; J: TRBJ1-1; CDR3: CAWVTGTEAFF; DNA: TGTGCCTGGGTAACAGGGACCGAAGCTTTCTTT
V: TRBV30; D: -; length: 13; size: -; J: TRBJ2-1; CDR3: CAWSVLDGNEQFF; DNA: TGTGCCTGGAGTGTGTTAGATGGCAATGAGCAGTTCTTC
V: TRBV7-3; D: TRBD2; length: 15; size: -; J: TRBJ2-1; CDR3: CASSLAGGPGNEQFF; DNA: TGTGCCAGCAGCTTAGCGGGGGGGCCGGGTAATGAGCAGTTCTTC
V: TRBV7-9; D: -; length: 13; size: -; J: TRBJ2-7; CDR3: CSSSLGDTYEQYF; DNA: TGTTCCAGCAGCCTTGGGGACACCTACGAGCAGTACTTC